The 22 T cell receptor beta chains reported below all come from one sample, sequenced in a study of blood T cell repertoires in COVID-19. The table came from immunoSEQ multiplex PCR; TCRdb's copy has only in-frame clones and leaves some out. This sample has under 70,000 clones, with roughly 84% found just once. Input material: peripheral blood. Source of these receptors: a woman of 80 years or more with active or convalescent COVID-19.

The chain recombines TRBV2 with TRBJ2-5; no firm D call. Germline V CDR1 and CDR2: SNHLY, FYNNEI. This CDR3 contains 11 residues. Trimming stripped 5 bases from V and 3 bases from J, with 4 bases between. The CDR3 is CASSSEETQYF. CDR3 nucleotide sequence: TGTGCCAGCAGTTCGGAAGAGACCCAGTACTTC.

The V call is TRBV12-5, the J call TRBJ1-1; the match to TRBD1 covers 7 bases. This CDR3 is 13 amino acids long. Per germline, CDR1 LGHNT and CDR2 FRNRAP. After removal of 5 bases from V and 10 bases from J, the junction contained 10 bases not matched to a gene. CDR3 sequence (DNA): TGTGCTAGTGGTGACCAGGGGGTGAGGGTAGCTTTCTTT. Amino acids: CASGDQGVRVAFF.

The chain links TRBV5-1 to TRBJ2-3; perhaps TRBD2 as D (6 bases). The CDR3 runs to 16 residues. Between the trimmed V and J ends, which lost 0 bases and 4 bases, there was a span of 15 bases. CDR1 SGHRS and CDR2 YFSETQ come from the germline V gene. This chain's CDR3 is CASSLASGGGSDTQYF. The CDR3 bases are TGCGCCAGCAGCTTGGCCTCCGGAGGAGGGTCAGATACGCAGTATTTT.

The V gene is TRBV3-1 (or the pseudogene TRBV3-2), the J gene TRBJ2-5; D is undetermined. CDR3 length: 15 amino acids. With 4 bases removed from V and 3 bases from J, the gap between germline ends came to 15 bases. Germline V gene lookup returns CDR1 LGHDT and CDR2 YNNKEL (reference sequence). The CDR3 coding sequence is TGTGCCAGCAGCCGCCTCGGAGCAAGAGAAGAGACCCAGTACTTC. This encodes CASSRLGAREETQYF.

The chain is built from TRBV7-6 and TRBJ1-5, with D perhaps TRBD1 (6 bases). The CDR3 has 14 amino acids. The ends were cut back, 2 bases at V and 6 bases at J, with 11 bases in the middle. Germline lookup yields CDR1 SGHVS and CDR2 FNYEAQ. CDR3 sequence (DNA): TGTGCCAGCAGCTTAAGACAGGACGGTCAGCCCCAGCATTTT. It yields the protein CASSLRQDGQPQHF.

The chain recombines TRBV19 with TRBJ1-1, with TRBD1 matching over 11 bases. The germline V gene encodes CDR1 LNHDA and CDR2 SQIVND (reference sequence). J was trimmed by 8 bases and V by 5 bases; bases with no gene match: 10. The CDR3 consists of 15 residues. Here the CDR3 reads CASSPRTGGLSEAFF. CDR3 in DNA: TGTGCCAGTAGTCCTAGGACAGGGGGCCTATCGGAAGCTTTCTTT.

Written as DNA, the CDR3 is TGCGCCAGCAGCCAAACAGCACAGGGGGCGGAATGGACTGAAGCTTTCTTT. Translated: CASSQTAQGAEWTEAFF. The V gene is TRBV4-1, the J gene TRBJ1-1, with 9 bases lining up with TRBD1. The CDR3 length is 17 residues. V was clipped by 2 bases and J by 5 bases; unmatched bases: 12. Germline assignment: CDR1 MGHRA and CDR2 YSYEKL.

In nucleotides, the CDR3 is TGTGCCAGCAGCAACGGACTAGCGAGAAGCTACGAGCAGTACTTC. Protein sequence: CASSNGLARSYEQYF. The chain is built from TRBV5-5 and TRBJ2-7, with 9 bases lining up with TRBD2. With V trimmed by 4 bases and J by 3 bases, 8 bases remained unmatched. Germline lookup yields CDR1 SGHKS and CDR2 YYEKEE (reference sequence). This CDR3 has 15 residues.

This clone has just a few counts. V and J are TRBV10-1 and TRBJ1-5; TRBD1 is a possible D gene (6 bases). CDR1 and CDR2 from the germline V gene are WNHNN and SYGVQD (reference sequence). Trimming removed 3 bases from V and 4 bases from J, with 7 bases in between. The CDR3 contains 13 residues. This CDR3 is CASSETGNQPQHF. Written as DNA, the CDR3 is TGCGCCAGCAGTGAAACAGGGAATCAGCCCCAGCATTTT.

The chain combines TRBV11-2 with TRBJ1-5; 9 positions match TRBD1. Per the germline V gene, CDR1 is SGHAT and CDR2 is FQNNGV. V dropped 4 bases and J dropped 6; count of bases not matched to a gene: 19. This CDR3 has 19 residues. CDR3 DNA: TGTGCCAGCAGCTCAGAAGGGACAGGGAGACTTAGGAGAAGTCAGCCCCAGCATTTT. Translation: CASSSEGTGRLRRSQPQHF. Complete variable domain (other parts from reference TRBV11-2 and TRBJ1-5): EAGVAQSPRYKIIEKRQSVAFWCNPISGHATLYWYQQILGQGPKLLIQFQNNGVVDDSQLPKDRFSAERLKGVDSTLKIQPAKLEDSAVYLCASSSEGTGRLRRSQPQHFGDGTRLSIL.

The CDR3 loop reads CASKETVNTGELFF. In nucleotides, the CDR3 is TGCGCCAGCAAGGAGACAGTGAACACCGGGGAGCTGTTTTTT. This sequence joins TRBV5-1 and TRBJ2-2, with a possible D match to TRBD1 (5 bases). V was clipped by 6 bases and J by 1 base, with 10 bases between them. Germline V gene sequence: CDR1 SGHRS, CDR2 YFSETQ. The CDR3 totals 14 residues.

This chain uses TRBV5-1 with TRBJ1-3; the D gene is possibly TRBD1 (6 bases). CDR1 and CDR2 from the germline V gene are SGHRS and YFSETQ. This CDR3 region has 16 residues. Trimming pared 4 bases from V and 0 bases from J, leaving 14 bases between. Here the CDR3 DNA reads TGCGCCAGCAGCCTAGACCCACAGGGCTCTGGAAACACCATATATTTT. Its protein is CASSLDPQGSGNTIYF.

The genes are TRBV5-1 and TRBJ1-2, with D possibly being TRBD1 (6 bases). The germline V and J ends were trimmed by 0 bases and 7 bases, with 13 bases remaining between them. This CDR3 contains 14 residues. Germline V lookup: CDR1 SGHRS, CDR2 YFSETQ. CDR3 amino acids: CASSLGWGLSGYTF. The CDR3 DNA sequence: TGCGCCAGCAGCTTGGGTTGGGGGCTCAGTGGCTACACCTTC.

The chain is built from TRBV2 and TRBJ1-1; possibly TRBD1 for D (6 bases). V was clipped by 7 bases and J by 10 bases, with 19 bases between them. The germline V gene encodes CDR1 SNHLY and CDR2 FYNNEI. The CDR3 totals 13 residues. In nucleotides, the CDR3 is TGTGCCAGCAACGCCCGAGCAGGGGCCGCAGCTTTCTTT. It specifies CASNARAGAAAFF.

Concerning this clone itself: This specimen includes other DNA sequences encoding the same CDR3. CDR3 sequence: CASSTAGLGTEAFF. The CDR3 DNA is TGTGCCAGCAGCACCGCGGGACTGGGTACTGAAGCTTTCTTT. The chain links TRBV11-2 to TRBJ1-1, with D possibly matching TRBD1 (5 bases). This CDR3 is 14 amino acids long. Deletions cut 5 bases from V and 5 bases from J, with 15 bases between. The germline gives CDR1 SGHAT, CDR2 FQNNGV.

The chain combines TRBV27 with TRBJ1-2; D not certain. Deletions cut 4 bases from V and 6 bases from J, with 12 bases between. Germline V lookup: CDR1 MNHEY, CDR2 SMNVEV (reference sequence). The CDR3 runs 13 residues. The CDR3 bases are TGTGCCAGCAGTTCGAGATCGAGGGATGGCTACACCTTC. Amino acid sequence: CASSSRSRDGYTF.

This chain uses TRBV19 with TRBJ2-5; D is uncertain. The CDR3 is 13 amino acids. V shed 3 bases and J shed 2 bases, with 7 bases lying between them. Germline values: CDR1 LNHDA, CDR2 SQIVND (reference sequence). CDR3 residues: CASSIVEQETQYF. The CDR3, as DNA: TGTGCCAGTAGTATCGTAGAACAAGAGACCCAGTACTTC.

The chain recombines TRBV15 with TRBJ2-7; D remains ambiguous. Trimming pared 5 bases from V and 1 base from J, leaving 21 bases between. Germline CDR1 is LNHNV and CDR2 is YYDKDF (reference sequence). This CDR3 is 17 amino acids long. The CDR3 DNA follows: TGTGCCACCAGCGCCAGCGTGCCGGGTTATGAGTCCTACGAGCAGTACTTC. This sequence encodes CATSASVPGYESYEQYF.

The J gene is TRBJ1-1, the V gene TRBV5-1; D uncertain. Trimming pared 3 bases from V and 8 bases from J, leaving 8 bases between. CDR3 length: 11 residues. CDR1 is SGHRS and CDR2 is YFSETQ in the germline V gene. CDR3 sequence reads: CASSSRGEAFF. The DNA of the CDR3 is TGCGCCAGCAGCTCAAGAGGGGAAGCTTTCTTT.

The chain is built from TRBV2 and TRBJ2-3, with 8 bases aligning to TRBD2. V shed 5 bases and J 5 bases; nucleotides not matched to a gene: 12. CDR3 length equals 16 residues. Germline values: CDR1 SNHLY, CDR2 FYNNEI. The CDR3 reads CASSSQSRGARDTQYF. DNA of the CDR3: TGTGCCAGCAGTTCCCAGTCGCGGGGGGCTAGAGATACGCAGTATTTT.

This chain uses TRBV6-1 with TRBJ1-5; D remains unclear. Germline assignment: CDR1 MNHNS and CDR2 SASEGT. V was shortened by 2 bases and J by 4 bases, with 9 bases between the two germline ends. CDR3 size: 14 residues. The DNA of the CDR3 is TGTGCCAGCAGTGAATTGAGAGGAAATCAGCCCCAGCATTTT. As protein: CASSELRGNQPQHF.

The rearrangement links TRBV11-2 to TRBJ1-4; D is ambiguous. Trimming took off 8 bases at V and 8 bases at J, with 21 bases between the two ends. Germline values: CDR1 SGHAT, CDR2 FQNNGV. The CDR3 covers 15 residues. For the CDR3, the DNA is TGTGCCAGCGCCCCCGGTATGGCTTTCGGGGAAAAACTGTTTTTT. Amino acids: CASAPGMAFGEKLFF.